This T cell receptor (beta chain) was sequenced in a study of blood T cell repertoires in COVID-19. Assay used: immunoSEQ multiplex PCR; TCRdb lists only in-frame clones, some missing. This table holds around 180,000 clones, about 88% found once. This CDR3 is built from 15 residues. The ends lost 6 bases at V and 3 bases at J; junction bases unmatched: 9. CDR1 is SGHRS, CDR2 YFSETQ, per germline. The sample taken for sequencing was peripheral blood. This TCR came from a human donor in a cohort sampled during active COVID-19. The J gene is TRBJ2-1, the V gene TRBV5-1; 7 nucleotides match TRBD2. The chain's CDR3 is CASTERRGFYNEQFF. Written as DNA, the CDR3 is TGCGCCAGCACTGAGAGGCGGGGGTTCTACAATGAGCAGTTCTTC.